The 25 T cell receptor beta chains reported below all come from one sample, sequenced in a study of cytomegalovirus exposure and HLA in healthy donors. Primers for the PCR totalled 60 Vbeta and 13 Jbeta. The repertoire was sequenced with immunoSEQ multiplex PCR; TCRdb's copy has only in-frame clones and lacks some. The sample carries about 130,000 clones, 8% to 9.5% recorded once. The sequenced sample consisted of PBMCs. These receptors were obtained from a man between 35 and 55 years old in good health and CMV-seronegative.

In its sample, this clone was seen a few times. J is TRBJ2-3 and V is TRBV25-1, with 9 bases identical to TRBD2. Per germline, CDR1 MGHDK and CDR2 SYGVNS. The length of the CDR3 is 16 residues. Unmatched junction bases numbered 9, after V lost 4 bases and J lost 4 bases. CDR3 protein: CASSGVAGVWADTQYF. The CDR3, as DNA: TGTGCCAGCAGTGGGGTAGCGGGGGTATGGGCAGATACGCAGTATTTT.

This sequence joins TRBV18 and TRBJ1-5; D gene unclear. Looked up from germline, CDR1 is KGHSH and CDR2 is LQKENI. The CDR3 is made up of 15 amino acids. V shed 3 bases and J shed 4 bases, with 13 bases lying between them. CDR3 DNA sequence: TGTGCCAGCTCACCCATGAACACCACGAATCAGCCCCAGCATTTT. This encodes CASSPMNTTNQPQHF.

The V gene is TRBV5-4, the J gene TRBJ2-2; maybe TRBD2 (6 bases). Trimming took off 0 bases at V and 6 bases at J, with 6 bases between the two ends. This CDR3 region has 13 residues. Germline CDR1 SGHNT, CDR2 YYREEE (reference sequence). The CDR3 coding sequence is TGTGCCAGCAGCTTGGGGGGGGCCGGGGAGCTGTTTTTT. Translated, it gives CASSLGGAGELFF.

This clone has more than one count but fewer than ten. The germline gene is not matched at one end of the junction; a read error may be the cause. This chain links TRBV30 with TRBJ2-3; a weak D match, TRBD2 (6 bases). This CDR3 is built from 15 residues. CDR1 and CDR2 from the germline V gene are GTSNPN and SVGIG (reference sequence). CDR3 coding DNA: TGTGCCTGGAGTGTACTGACTAGATTCCCAGATACGCGGTATTTT. It yields the protein CAWSVLTRFPDTRYF.

This clone has more than one count but fewer than ten. This chain joins TRBV5-5 and TRBJ2-5; 8 bases line up with TRBD1. The CDR3 loop spans 13 amino acids. Looked up from germline, CDR1 is SGHKS and CDR2 is YYEKEE (reference sequence). Trimming took 4 bases from V and 4 from J; bases not matched to a gene: 3. In nucleotides, the CDR3 is TGTGCCAGCAGCACAGGGGGAGGAGAGACCCAGTACTTC. Amino acid sequence: CASSTGGGETQYF.

CDR3 region: CASSLGTVNQPQHF. DNA for the CDR3: TGTGCCAGCAGTTTAGGGACAGTAAATCAGCCCCAGCATTTT. This chain joins TRBV27 and TRBJ1-5; the match to TRBD1 covers 7 bases. V gave up 2 bases and J gave up 4 bases; unmatched junction bases: 2. This CDR3 has 14 amino acids. Germline V lookup: CDR1 MNHEY, CDR2 SMNVEV (reference sequence).

This clone appeared a few times. The chain uses TRBV7-2 and TRBJ2-1; weak D call: TRBD2 (6 bases). V was clipped by 7 bases and J by 9 bases, with 22 bases between them. Germline lookup yields CDR1 SGHTA and CDR2 FQGNSA. The CDR3 runs to 15 residues. The CDR3 region is CASTFTYTSLGEQFF. CDR3 coding DNA: TGTGCCAGCACCTTTACCTATACTAGCCTGGGTGAGCAGTTCTTC.

This clone was detected only once. The chain combines TRBV5-8 with TRBJ2-4, with TRBD2 identical over 8 bases. In germline, CDR1 is SGHTS, CDR2 YDEGEE. The ends lost 4 bases at V and 0 bases at J; junction bases unmatched: 3. The CDR3 is made up of 15 amino acids. CDR3: CASSPGGLAKNIQYF. DNA for the CDR3: TGTGCCAGCAGCCCGGGGGGGCTAGCCAAAAACATTCAGTACTTC.

The rearrangement links TRBV10-3 to TRBJ2-3, with 9 nucleotides matching TRBD1. The V segment lost 3 bases and the J segment 11 bases; nucleotides outside the gene matches: 6. The germline gives CDR1 ENHRY, CDR2 SYGVKD. The CDR3 is 13 residues long. CDR3 in amino acids: CAISDQPGQGQYF. DNA of the CDR3: TGTGCCATCAGTGACCAGCCGGGACAGGGGCAGTATTTT.

This clone has only a few counts. This sequence joins TRBV6-5 and TRBJ2-7, with D perhaps matching TRBD1 (6 bases). The V end was cut by 2 bases, the J end by 2 bases, with 13 bases between. Germline V lookup: CDR1 MNHEY, CDR2 SVGAGI. CDR3 length equals 15 residues. The CDR3 sequence: CASSYHGTTTYEQYF. The CDR3 DNA follows: TGTGCCAGCAGTTACCATGGGACAACGACCTACGAGCAGTACTTC.

V and J are TRBV11-3 and TRBJ2-3; 7 bases align to TRBD2. Unmatched junction bases numbered 3, after V lost 2 bases and J lost 1 base. The CDR3 has 15 residues. CDR1 and CDR2 (germline): SGHNT, YENEEA. CDR3 amino acids: CASSLRAGGTDTQYF. The CDR3 region has the DNA TGTGCCAGCAGCTTACGGGCGGGGGGCACAGATACGCAGTATTTT.

This rearrangement joins TRBV7-6 to TRBJ2-2; D not certain. The V and J ends lost 5 bases and 7 bases respectively, with 11 bases between them. Looked up from germline, CDR1 is SGHVS and CDR2 is FNYEAQ. CDR3 length equals 13 residues. The CDR3 region is CASSPHRSGELFF. CDR3 coding DNA: TGTGCCAGCAGCCCCCATCGGAGCGGGGAGCTGTTTTTT.

This clone has just one count. The gene calls are TRBV19 and TRBJ2-2, with D possibly matching TRBD2 (5 bases). CDR3 size: 13 residues. V was shortened by 6 bases and J by 4 bases, with 9 bases between the two germline ends. Germline V lookup: CDR1 LNHDA, CDR2 SQIVND (reference sequence). CDR3 loop: CASSGKVTGELFF. In DNA form, the CDR3 reads TGTGCCAGTAGCGGGAAAGTCACCGGGGAGCTGTTTTTT.

This clone was recorded a few times. The chain joins TRBV7-2 to TRBJ2-5; 7 bases line up with TRBD1. Germline V gene lookup returns CDR1 SGHTA and CDR2 FQGNSA. Trimming at V came to 1 base and at J to 2 bases, leaving 4 bases not matched to a gene. CDR3 length: 15 amino acids. The CDR3 region is CASSLDRGAQETQYF. CDR3 in DNA: TGTGCCAGCAGCTTAGACAGGGGCGCACAAGAGACCCAGTACTTC.

Concerning this clone itself: A junction boundary mismatches the germline segment, possibly from a read error. The chain carries TRBV5-8 and TRBJ1-5; D is ambiguous. This CDR3 spans 12 amino acids. CDR1 is SGHTS, CDR2 YDEGEE, per germline. Here the CDR3 reads CASSFPRSGIWF. The CDR3 DNA follows: TGTGCCAGCAGCTTCCCCCGGTCGGGTATCTGGTTT.

This clone was seen a handful of times. The chain employs TRBV6-1 and TRBJ1-4; D possibly corresponds to TRBD1 (6 bases). V lost 3 bases and J lost 4, with 18 bases in between. Germline CDR1 is MNHNS and CDR2 is SASEGT. This CDR3 contains 17 residues. CDR3 region: CASSDRRTDVFNEKLFF. As DNA, the CDR3 is TGTGCCAGCAGTGATAGAAGGACAGACGTCTTTAATGAAAAACTGTTTTTT.

The chain links TRBV4-1 to TRBJ2-3; TRBD1 agrees at 10 bases. V lost 1 base, J lost 5 bases, and 3 bases stayed unmatched. This CDR3 is 15 amino acids long. Looked up from germline, CDR1 is MGHRA and CDR2 is YSYEKL. The CDR3 region is CASSQVGTGVDTQYF. The CDR3 DNA is TGCGCCAGCAGCCAAGTCGGGACAGGGGTAGATACGCAGTATTTT.

The chain uses TRBV6-5 and TRBJ1-1; D ambiguous. V was shortened by 4 bases and J by 0 bases, with 6 bases between the two germline ends. Germline CDR1 and CDR2: MNHEY and SVGAGI. This CDR3 comprises 13 residues. The DNA for the CDR3 is TGTGCCAGCAGTTTTTCTCTGAACACTGAAGCTTTCTTT. Translating it yields CASSFSLNTEAFF.

This clone was seen only a few times. The sample carries other DNA sequences with the same CDR3. The chain has TRBV19 and TRBJ1-1; the match to TRBD1 covers 10 bases. CDR1 is LNHDA, CDR2 SQIVND, per germline (reference sequence). The CDR3 extends over 14 amino acids. V dropped 3 bases and J dropped 3; count of bases not matched to a gene: 1. The CDR3: CASSIGQGDTEAFF. DNA for the CDR3: TGTGCCAGTAGTATCGGACAGGGGGACACTGAAGCTTTCTTT. Combining the CDR3 with reference TRBV19 and TRBJ1-1 gives the whole variable domain DGGITQSPKYLFRKEGQNVTLSCEQNLNHDAMYWYRQDPGQGLRLIYYSQIVNDFQKGDIAEGYSVSREKKESFPLTVTSAQKNPTAFYLCASSIGQGDTEAFFGQGTRLTVV.

This clone occurred a few times. V usage is TRBV27 and J usage is TRBJ2-3; TRBD2 agrees at 9 bases. The CDR3 sequence is 16 residues long. Germline lookup yields CDR1 MNHEY and CDR2 SMNVEV (reference sequence). Trimming took 2 bases from V and 4 from J; bases not matched to a gene: 7. CDR3 DNA sequence: TGTGCCAGCAGTTTAACGGCGGGAGGGGGCCCAGATACGCAGTATTTT. As protein: CASSLTAGGGPDTQYF.

The J gene is TRBJ2-1, the V gene TRBV19; 7 nucleotides line up with TRBD2. Germline loops: CDR1 LNHDA, CDR2 SQIVND (reference sequence). The CDR3 runs 13 residues. After removal of 6 bases from V and 13 bases from J, the junction contained 12 bases not matched to a gene. The CDR3 bases are TGTGCCAGTAGCCAATGGGGGGGGTTGAGACAGTTCTTC. Translated: CASSQWGGLRQFF.

This clone has just a few counts. The chain recombines TRBV9 with TRBJ1-2, with D possibly being TRBD1 (5 bases). Germline V gene sequence: CDR1 SGDLS, CDR2 YYNGEE. The CDR3 contains 13 residues. The V gene lost 4 bases and the J gene lost 7 bases, with 14 bases spanning the gap. The CDR3 region has the DNA TGTGCCAGCAGCCCTGAAGGGGTGAGTGGCTACACCTTC. This gives the protein CASSPEGVSGYTF.

The J gene is TRBJ2-3, the V gene TRBV7-9; D is perhaps TRBD1 (5 bases). Trimming cost V 5 bases and J 2 bases, with 14 bases left between them. Germline lookup yields CDR1 SEHNR and CDR2 FQNEAQ (reference sequence). The CDR3 has 15 residues. The chain's CDR3 is CASSPKTVNTDTQYF. CDR3 coding DNA: TGTGCCAGCAGCCCCAAGACAGTTAACACAGATACGCAGTATTTT.

This chain uses TRBV9 with TRBJ2-1; perhaps TRBD1 as D (6 bases). The V gene lost 3 bases and the J gene lost 9 bases, with 19 bases spanning the gap. Looked up from germline, CDR1 is SGDLS and CDR2 is YYNGEE. The CDR3 contains 15 residues. The CDR3 region has the DNA TGTGCCAGCAGCGCCTCTATCAGAAGCAGGGGTGAGCAGTTCTTC. It yields the protein CASSASIRSRGEQFF. Full variable domain (outside the CDR3, taken from reference TRBV9 and TRBJ2-1): DSGVTQTPKHLITATGQRVTLRCSPRSGDLSVYWYQQSLDQGLQFLIQYYNGEERAKGNILERFSAQQFPDLHSELNLSSLELGDSALYFCASSASIRSRGEQFFGPGTRLTVL.

The chain combines TRBV19 with TRBJ2-4, with TRBD2 as a possible D gene (6 bases). Germline assignment: CDR1 LNHDA and CDR2 SQIVND (reference sequence). V lost 5 bases and J 7 bases, leaving 12 bases between the germline ends. This CDR3 region has 13 residues. The CDR3 spells CASSADSGNIQYF. The CDR3 bases are TGTGCCAGTAGTGCAGACAGCGGGAACATTCAGTACTTC.